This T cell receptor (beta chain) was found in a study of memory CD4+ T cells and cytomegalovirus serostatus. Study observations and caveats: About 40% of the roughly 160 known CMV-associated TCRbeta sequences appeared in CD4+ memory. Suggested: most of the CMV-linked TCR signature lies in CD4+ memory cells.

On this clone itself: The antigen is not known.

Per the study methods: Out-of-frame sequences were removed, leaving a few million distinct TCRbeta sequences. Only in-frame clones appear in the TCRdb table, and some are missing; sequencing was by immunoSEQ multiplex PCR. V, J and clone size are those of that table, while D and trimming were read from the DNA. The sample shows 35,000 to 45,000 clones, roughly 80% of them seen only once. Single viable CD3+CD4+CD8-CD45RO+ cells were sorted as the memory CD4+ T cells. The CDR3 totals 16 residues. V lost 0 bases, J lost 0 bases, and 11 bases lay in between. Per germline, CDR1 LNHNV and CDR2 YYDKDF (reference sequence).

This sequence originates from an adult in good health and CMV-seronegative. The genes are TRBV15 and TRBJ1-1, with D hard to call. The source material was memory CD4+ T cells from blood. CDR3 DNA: TGTGCCACCAGCAGAGACGGGTTAGCTATGAACACTGAAGCTTTCTTT. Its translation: CATSRDGLAMNTEAFF. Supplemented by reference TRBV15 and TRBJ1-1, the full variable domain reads DAMVIQNPRYQVTQFGKPVTLSCSQTLNHNVMYWYQQKSSQAPKLLFHYYDKDFNNEADTPDNFQSRRPNTSFCFLDIRSPGLGDTAMYLCATSRDGLAMNTEAFFGQGTRLTVV.